Listed below are T cell receptor beta chains from one sample, sequenced in a study of regulatory T cells in long-lasting Graves disease. TCRdb processed the multiplex PCR reads anew with MiXCR; each CDR3 protein has one entry. The data show 400,000 to 550,000 distinct CDR3 sequences, roughly 17% seen once. Another study also made use of these data, one on T cells in Graves' hyperthyroidism and ophthalmopathy.

The sample in question was peripheral blood mononuclear cells (PBMCs), obtained at new diagnosis, from a patient treated with antithyroid drugs. The receptors were gathered from a woman aged 18-35 years with Graves disease. The CDR3 runs from the conserved cysteine through the conserved F or W. The D gene is left open where the match is weak. Clone size is not always given. Where it is, it says once, few, many or a class for expanded clones.

J	V	D	size	DNA	CDR3
TRBJ1-5	TRBV7-2	NA	NA	TGTGCTAGCAGCTTCGGGGGGAATCGGCCCCAGCATTTT	CASSFGGNRPQHF
TRBJ2-1	TRBV6-2/TRBV6-3	TRBD2	many	TGTGCCAGCAGGCGGGAGAATGAGCAGTTCTTC	CASRRENEQFF
TRBJ2-7	TRBV5-6	NA	many	TGTGCCAGCAGCTTGGGGGGTGCCTCCGTCGAGCAGTACTTC	CASSLGGASVEQYF
TRBJ1-5	TRBV2	NA	NA	TGTGCCAGCAGTCGAGGACGGGAAATTAGCAATCAGCCCCAGCATTTT	CASSRGREISNQPQHF
TRBJ2-7	TRBV27	NA	few	TGTGCCAGCAGTACCTGGGTCCTTCGGGGGGAGCAGTACTTC	CASSTWVLRGEQYF
TRBJ2-1	TRBV24-1	TRBD1	many	TGTGCCACCAGTGGTCGCTCTCCGGGACAGGGATACAATGAGCAGTTCTTC	CATSGRSPGQGYNEQFF
TRBJ1-1	TRBV6-2/TRBV6-3	NA	many	TGTGCCAGCAGAGAAATCGGAGGGACTGAAGCTTTCTTT	CASREIGGTEAFF
TRBJ2-5	TRBV6-1	TRBD2	medium-sized	TGTGCCAGCAGTGACCTGGTCTTCACTAGCGGGAGAGAGACCCAGTACTTC	CASSDLVFTSGRETQYF
TRBJ2-1	TRBV27	TRBD1	NA	TGTGCCAGCAGTTTCGGACAGGGGGCCTTCATTCAGTTCTTC	CASSFGQGAFIQFF
TRBJ2-4	TRBV4-1	NA	few	TGCGCCAGCAGCCAAGGTCCCCCTAAAGGGCAGTACTTC	CASSQGPPKGQYF
TRBJ2-7	TRBV20-1	NA	many	TGCAGTGCTAATGGCAGGTTAAGCTCCTACGAGCAGTACTTC	CSANGRLSSYEQYF
TRBJ1-5	TRBV6-1	NA	few	TGTGCCAGCAGAGAAAAATGGGCAGGGACGGGCAATCAGCCCCAGCATTTT	CASREKWAGTGNQPQHF
TRBJ2-7	TRBV7-2	NA	many	TGTGCCAGCAGCCGGGACGGAGAGGACTACGAGCAGTACTTC	CASSRDGEDYEQYF